A selection of T cell receptor beta chains follows, all from one sample in a study of shared clonotypes between healthy human individuals. The assay was immunoSEQ multiplex PCR, and TCRdb's table has in-frame clones only and misses some. The top ten hold about 0.21% of the sample, which has fewer than 1 million clones, about 96% seen once. Material: naive CD8+ T cells sorted from blood. These TCRs come from a man aged 25-40 years in good health. Both conserved end residues are trimmed from each CDR3. Each record gives: V gene, J gene, CDR3 protein.

TRBV13	TRBJ1-1	ASSLGGGNTEAF
TRBV9	TRBJ2-1	ASSVDGTNYNEQF
TRBV30	TRBJ2-3	AWSWTSPDTQY
TRBV5-4	TRBJ1-2	ASSPGGGYT
TRBV10-3	TRBJ2-3	ATCSGIGSDTQY
TRBV11-2	TRBJ2-1	ASSSGTSGRTIYNEQF
TRBV14	TRBJ2-7	ASSPLGAGGDYEQY
TRBV9	TRBJ2-7	ASSTSGGPYEQY
TRBV7-9	TRBJ2-1	ASSSVSGLAGAHEQF
TRBV10-3	TRBJ2-7	AISDPGQGDEQY
TRBV29-1	TRBJ2-1	SVEVLAGGPFGYNEQF
TRBV7-9	TRBJ2-1	ASSLIARSYNEQF
TRBV9	TRBJ2-1	ASSGMSGRSSYNEQF
TRBV29-1	TRBJ2-7	SVRETGAYEQY
TRBV14	TRBJ2-7	ASSQEGTSGSRANYEQY
TRBV4-1	TRBJ1-2	ASSQTWSGGYGYT
TRBV30	TRBJ2-7	ALKLEGYEQY
TRBV10-1	TRBJ2-2	ASSPGTSGRGELF
TRBV7-6	TRBJ1-1	ASSLEKNTEAF
TRBV6-9	TRBJ1-3	ASSRDLTRGNTIY
TRBV29-1	TRBJ2-5	SVTGKKGTQY
TRBV7-9	TRBJ2-7	ASGVLEDEQY
TRBV9	TRBJ2-6	ASSVAETARGVLT
TRBV21-1	TRBJ2-1	ASSELASGLSYNEQF
TRBV6-1	TRBJ2-7	ASSEVGGGRLEQY
TRBV15	TRBJ1-5	ATSREAAGEGVPQPQH
TRBV7-9	TRBJ2-3	ASSLEVGSSGTDTQY
TRBV7-8	TRBJ2-7	ASSFGPKIAGTSGSYEQY
TRBV11-2	TRBJ2-5	ASSVLAEQETQY
TRBV6-5	TRBJ2-7	ASSYTRDRPYEQY
TRBV5-1	TRBJ2-7	ASRGEPGQSSWPYYEQY
TRBV7-9	TRBJ2-3	ASSLGDSPRADTQY
TRBV29-1	TRBJ2-5	SVRQGPQETQY
TRBV7-9	TRBJ2-1	ASSLPTSRAPNNEQF
TRBV2	TRBJ2-7	ASSVTGASGHEQY
TRBV27	TRBJ2-1	ASSLLAGDIYNEQF
TRBV28	TRBJ2-1	ASSKRTELNYNEQF
TRBV1	TRBJ2-5	TSSQDRGPGQETQY
TRBV2	TRBJ2-1	ASTRSYNEQF
TRBV21-1	TRBJ2-1	ASSKGPRDRGTSPDYNEQF
TRBV29-1	TRBJ2-2	SVVWNTGELF
TRBV9	TRBJ2-1	ASSVGASGINEQF
TRBV9	TRBJ2-1	ASSPSGLWQF
TRBV9	TRBJ2-1	ASSAGQGHNEQF
TRBV7-9	TRBJ2-3	ASSLAAKGTDTQY
TRBV5-1	TRBJ1-5	ASKPGQGNQPQH
TRBV7-9	TRBJ2-5	ASSKQETQY
TRBV6-4	TRBJ2-2	ASSAGLSGTGELF
TRBV5-5	TRBJ1-4	ASSSTQGGNEKLF
TRBV27	TRBJ2-5	ASSSFTSGSQETQY
TRBV7-3	TRBJ2-2	ASSPNSGRAAGELF
TRBV11-2	TRBJ2-1	ASSTYAGTSYNEQF
TRBV5-1	TRBJ2-1	ASSFTRGRDNEQF
TRBV28	TRBJ2-7	ASSPWNRGYEQY
TRBV27	TRBJ2-7	ASSYRGVYEQY